This TCR beta chain emerged from a study of T cell repertoires in cytomegalovirus infection. Study as a whole: Matching HLA type and CMV infection were both indicated by public TCR beta signatures. Study outcomes and limitations: CMV-specific TCR beta clonotypes restricted by HLA-C were the ones dominating the ex vivo response. Accumulated public TCR beta family frequency recognized individuals carrying CMV together with the relevant HLA.

This clonotype was picked up one time. What it binds is not known. V shed 0 bases and J 5 bases; nucleotides not matched to a gene: 2. CDR3 length: 16 residues. From germline, CDR1 is MGHRA and CDR2 YSYEKL. A single record per CDR3 protein comes from TCRdb applying MiXCR to the reads. The table has 250,000 to 300,000 distinct CDR3 sequences, around 15% seen once; the top ten hold 40% to 55%. Source material: CD8+ T cells from PBMCs. This chain links TRBV4-1 with TRBJ1-5; 12 bases align to TRBD1. The clonotype comes from a human donor in good health (CMV status not recorded). Some clones in this sample may be carry-over from other donors' samples. CDR3 sequence reads: CASSQDGTGGDQPQHF. The CDR3 bases are TGCGCCAGCAGCCAAGATGGGACAGGGGGCGATCAGCCCCAGCATTTT.